This T cell receptor beta chain was sequenced for a study of vaccination effects on CD4 cells after COVID-19. Study summary: Participants received two doses of either the BNT162b2 or mRNA-1273 vaccine. General study findings and limits: Cross-reactivity toward common cold coronaviruses was confined to only 1 of 255 vaccine-induced clones in healthy vaccinees.

This CDR3 spans 13 amino acids. Trimming pared 2 bases from V and 0 bases from J, leaving 4 bases between. The germline gives CDR1 LNHDA, CDR2 SQIVND (reference sequence). TCRdb keeps only in-frame clones here, not all; method: immunoSEQ multiplex PCR. The data contain about 65,000 clones, around 69% of them singletons. Sequencing in the ViraFEST assay came after antigen-specific CD4+ T cells had been expanded with viral peptide pools, which were used to stimulate PBMC. Cultured cells yielded isolated CD4+ T cells after about ten days. Nobody among the vaccine recipients had prior SARS-CoV-2 infection (nucleocapsid antibodies were negative). Half-medium replacement with IL-2 medium occurred on days 3 and 7. Remarks on this clone: Its antigen is unknown.

The chain couples TRBV19 to TRBJ2-5, with no clear D. This TCR was sampled from a human donor who received a COVID-19 vaccine. The sequencing here drew on CD4+ T cells from PBMCs cultured with HCoV-NL63 spike peptides, taken before COVID-19 vaccination. CDR3 protein: CASSIKYQETQYF. The CDR3 DNA reads as TGTGCCAGTAGTATAAAGTACCAAGAGACCCAGTACTTC. Complete variable domain (other parts from reference TRBV19 and TRBJ2-5): DGGITQSPKYLFRKEGQNVTLSCEQNLNHDAMYWYRQDPGQGLRLIYYSQIVNDFQKGDIAEGYSVSREKKESFPLTVTSAQKNPTAFYLCASSIKYQETQYFGPGTRLLVL.